The clone carrying this TCR beta chain was detected many times. The record originates from a study of early T cells in non-severe SARS-CoV-2 infection. V was clipped by 5 bases and J by 2 bases, with 5 bases between them. Germline values: CDR1 DFQATT, CDR2 SNEGSKA (reference sequence). The CDR3 is 11 amino acids. TCRdb itself ran the 5' RACE reads through MiXCR, one entry per CDR3 protein. The sample has more than 25,000 distinct CDR3 sequences, approximately 6% seen once. The chain combines TRBV20-1 with TRBJ2-3; D call uncertain. This sequence originates from an adult who was a healthcare worker with PCR-confirmed SARS-CoV-2 infection or an uninfected control (not recorded which). Input material: whole blood. The CDR3 spells CSAVLTDTQYF. The CDR3 DNA reads as TGCAGTGCTGTCCTCACAGATACGCAGTATTTT.